This T cell receptor beta chain derives from a study of blood T cell repertoires in COVID-19. Across the study: Spain, Italy and the United States supplied samples that represented acute and convalescent COVID-19.

This clone turned up a few times. V was clipped by 3 bases and J by 5 bases; unmatched bases: 7. This CDR3 is 14 amino acids long. CDR1 is SGHNT and CDR2 is YYREEE in the germline V gene (reference sequence). The table came from immunoSEQ multiplex PCR; TCRdb's copy has only in-frame clones and leaves some out. There are 200,000 or so clones in the sample; roughly 76% occur only once, and roughly an eighth lies in the top ten. The sample taken for sequencing was peripheral blood. The chain employs TRBV5-4 and TRBJ1-1, with TRBD1 matching over 7 bases. The source is a woman older than 75 with COVID-19, enrolled during active disease. The CDR3 DNA is TGTGCCAGCAGCTACACAGGGGTCGGGACTGAAGCTTTCTTT. Residues: CASSYTGVGTEAFF.